The T cell receptor (beta chain) described here comes from a study of CD8+ T cells in alopecia areata (dated by TCRdb to the late 2010s). Regarding the research as a whole: The treated patients, all with moderate-to-severe alopecia areata, were enrolled in an open-label pilot trial of oral tofacitinib given at 5 to 10 mg twice daily. RNA was extracted with the PAXgene miRNA kit for fixed scalp, the miRNeasy kit for PBMCs, and the RNeasy kit for mouse skin. Scalp clonality was compared among normal scalp (n=4), patchy alopecia areata scalp (n=8), and alopecia totalis/universalis scalp (n=8). Human TCRbeta sequencing covered scalp tissue and sorted CD4+ and CD8+ peripheral blood T cells from patchy and totalis/universalis alopecia areata patients and healthy controls. Tofacitinib was administered for 6 to 18 months, and 6 months of follow-up off drug were then conducted to assess delayed response and recurrence. Biopsies were taken from tofacitinib-treated patients at baseline and at 4 and 24 weeks of treatment, and a later scalp biopsy was taken in several of the tofacitinib-treated patients. TCRbeta CDR3 regions were amplified by immunoSEQ multiplex PCR using 35 Vbeta forward and 13 Jbeta reverse primers. In both human patients and the C3H/HeJ mouse model, the study applied high-throughput TCRbeta sequencing to look at T cell clonal expansion in alopecia areata. The study at large found these results: Resident alphabeta T cells in normal human skin are also sequenced, complicating scalp TCR repertoire analysis, unlike mouse skin dominated by gammadelta T cells. Lesional scalp, especially in alopecia totalis/universalis, showed higher clonality and more expanded CD8+ clones than normal scalp, suggesting antigenic drive. Shared TCR sequences between patients were less evident than in mice, which may be partly attributable to HLA diversity in the patient population.

Only a few counts were recorded for this clone. Its antigen is unknown. One base away there is no much larger clone; base qualities are not given. This CDR3 is also generated by other DNA sequences in the sample. The label giving this sample's time point can be read as: baseline before oral tofacitinib. Lesional scalp punch biopsies and peripheral blood were obtained from alopecia areata patients. PBMCs were isolated by density centrifugation and stained for CD3, CD4 and CD8, and CD4+ and CD8+ T cells were sorted on a FACSAria. From the cysteine up to the phenylalanine, the CDR3 has a length of 11 residues. The kept DNA is CDR3 alone, 33 bases in frame from the first base. The CDR1 and CDR2 encoded by the germline V gene are SQVTM and ANQGSEA. Trimming costs V 4 bases and J 5 bases, and their ends lie 8 bases apart. Libraries were made using the immunoSEQ multiplex PCR assay. For TCR sequencing, RNA was extracted from every sample and reverse transcribed into cDNA to serve as template. SuperScript III was used to make first-strand cDNA, primed with a 2:1 mix of oligo-dT and random hexamers. A synthetic immune receptor repertoire was used to assess amplification bias, and residual bias was removed computationally. From the authors' description of their analysis: Raw reads were preprocessed to remove errors, and CDR3 was defined by IMGT conventions from the conserved cysteine to phenylalanine. Clonality was computed by normalizing Shannon entropy by log2 of the number of productive unique TCRs and subtracting the result from 1. CD4 or CD8 identity of scalp clones was inferred by cross-referencing scalp TCRbeta sequences with sorted blood CD4 and CD8 repertoires. The clones in this table, taken by TCRdb from immuneACCESS, are in-frame only. Not every clone is retained; where verified, under half of the shortfall comes from an unresolved V gene, and the cause of the rest is unknown. That table gives V, J and clone size, and the DNA gave D and trimming. The sample yields some 200,000 clones; just under 60% were counted once. The leading ten clones occupy 14% to 15% of the sample.

The rearrangement combines TRBV29-1 with TRBJ2-5, with no confident D gene call. Sample: CD4+ T cells sorted from blood, taken at week 0. This TCR was sampled from a human donor with alopecia areata. The encoded CDR3 is CSVVVGETQYF. The DNA sequence follows: TGCAGCGTTGTGGTGGGGGAGACCCAGTACTTC.